This is a list of T cell receptor beta chains from one sample in a study of Graves' ophthalmopathy and Graves' hyperthyroidism. Each CDR3 protein is one row after TCRdb ran MiXCR on the multiplex PCR reads. The sample shows a few hundred thousand distinct CDR3 sequences, 15% to 20% of them seen only once. Sequencing was done on a sample of peripheral blood. Source of these receptors: an adult man with Graves' ophthalmopathy. CDR3s leave out the opening cysteine and the closing phenylalanine or tryptophan. Not all rows give a size; the values are once, few, many and, for expanded clones, a class.

J gene	clone size	V gene	CDR3 protein
TRBJ2-2	many	TRBV12-5	ASGTGLAGDWNGELF
TRBJ1-5	many	TRBV19	ASSIRVVGNQPQH
TRBJ1-5	few	TRBV28	ASSQDWLSNQPQH
TRBJ2-7	many	TRBV4-1	ASSQDIRAGGTAGAYEQY
TRBJ1-6	NA	TRBV30	AWSGRAWSSPLH
TRBJ1-1	many	TRBV10-3	AISESGLSEAF
TRBJ2-2	NA	TRBV12-3/TRBV12-4	ASSGRGVSGELF
TRBJ1-1	many	TRBV6-5	ASSSYRNTEAF
TRBJ1-5	many	TRBV20-1	SARDPTGVGNQPQH
TRBJ1-6	many	TRBV27	ASSSTGAWRSPLH
TRBJ1-2	many	TRBV29-1	SVELIDGYT
TRBJ2-2	many	TRBV11-3	ASSPGQGGTGELF
TRBJ2-7	many	TRBV10-3	AISDIPPGRAYEQY
TRBJ2-2	many	TRBV12-3/TRBV12-4	ASSRTGLQNTGELF
TRBJ2-5	many	TRBV12-3/TRBV12-4	ASSLAPQETQY
TRBJ2-5	NA	TRBV5-1	ASGAGAGETQY
TRBJ2-1	many	TRBV2	ASLEGRVGDEQF
TRBJ2-2	many	TRBV12-5	ASGLRPNTGELF
TRBJ2-1	many	TRBV28	ASSSGQGYNEQF
TRBJ2-2	NA	TRBV28	ASTPPSGRGETGELF
TRBJ2-2	many	TRBV9	ASSAVSGGNTGELF
TRBJ2-7	many	TRBV6-5	ASSYFSGDYEQY
TRBJ2-7	many	TRBV6-1	ASSPGTQGLAGVEQY
TRBJ1-6	many	TRBV12-3/TRBV12-4	ASSLMHGRGNSPLH
TRBJ2-7	many	TRBV20-1	SAPAQGVDSEQY
TRBJ2-7	NA	TRBV6-1	ASSPGTSGTGSHEQY
TRBJ1-2	many	TRBV20-1	SARATGVAGYT
TRBJ2-2	many	TRBV15	ATSRDPVTRAGELF
TRBJ1-1	few	TRBV27	ASKTVGGTEAF
TRBJ1-1	many	TRBV20-1	SAKTGGRAF
TRBJ2-5	few	TRBV6-2/TRBV6-3	ASSYGEGSETQY
TRBJ1-1	NA	TRBV9	ASSLQGGEAF
TRBJ1-5	many	TRBV28	ASSFRSDNTNRPQH
TRBJ2-5	many	TRBV6-2/TRBV6-3	ASSYSSGDQETQY
TRBJ2-2	many	TRBV20-1	SAADRVRNTGELF
TRBJ1-1	NA	TRBV6-1	ASSAKPNTEAS
TRBJ2-2	many	TRBV20-1	SAGRNRDNPGELF
TRBJ2-7	few	TRBV27	ASSLSLAGAYEQY
TRBJ2-7	few	TRBV6-5	ASSYSYAFSGSEEQY
TRBJ1-5	many	TRBV5-6	ASSRTGIQPQH
TRBJ1-1	NA	TRBV12-3/TRBV12-4	ATLKAGLNTEAF
TRBJ2-5	NA	TRBV10-2	ASGLAGDETQY
TRBJ2-5	few	TRBV6-1	ASTSLAGLEGETQY
TRBJ1-1	many	TRBV5-1	ASSDTGHTEAF
TRBJ2-6	many	TRBV5-4	ASSLTAVVSGANVLT
TRBJ2-7	many	TRBV20-1	SARLSGFTWQY
TRBJ1-2	many	TRBV7-2	ASSAGTVGHGYT